Listed below are T cell receptor beta chains from one sample, sequenced in a study of T cells in Graves' hyperthyroidism and ophthalmopathy. TCRdb recomputed calls from the multiplex PCR reads with MiXCR, one row per CDR3 protein. The profile covers approximately 430,000 distinct CDR3 sequences, with about 15% appearing a single time and approximately 8% taken by the ten largest. Sequencing used blood. The receptors stem from a woman aged 18-29 years with Graves' hyperthyroidism. CDR3s include the opening cysteine and the closing phenylalanine or tryptophan. Fields, in order: V gene, J gene, clone size, D gene, CDR3 protein. A D gene is named only where the DNA matches it firmly. The size field is filled for only some rows; it gives once, few, many or a size class.

v_call: TRBV10-3
j_call: TRBJ1-4
clone_size: few
d_call: -
cdr3_aa: CAIRQTGGEKLFF

v_call: TRBV30
j_call: TRBJ1-4
clone_size: many
d_call: -
cdr3_aa: CACSAPSTNEKLFF

v_call: TRBV6-1
j_call: TRBJ2-7
clone_size: many
d_call: TRBD2
cdr3_aa: CASSDSGGVLKQYF

v_call: TRBV18
j_call: TRBJ1-2
clone_size: many
d_call: TRBD1
cdr3_aa: CASSLGQGNSNYGYTF

v_call: TRBV28
j_call: TRBJ2-7
clone_size: -
d_call: -
cdr3_aa: CASRLTGQGEQYF

v_call: TRBV7-9
j_call: TRBJ1-2
clone_size: few
d_call: TRBD1
cdr3_aa: CASTDPRQGANGYTF

v_call: TRBV2
j_call: TRBJ1-6
clone_size: many
d_call: -
cdr3_aa: CASSVQLNSPLHF

v_call: TRBV7-9
j_call: TRBJ1-6
clone_size: many
d_call: -
cdr3_aa: CASSAGTDQSPLHF

v_call: TRBV20-1
j_call: TRBJ2-1
clone_size: many
d_call: TRBD1
cdr3_aa: CSAPWDSRSYNEQFF

v_call: TRBV15
j_call: TRBJ2-5
clone_size: many
d_call: TRBD2
cdr3_aa: CATSRPTSGRASQETQYF

v_call: TRBV10-3
j_call: TRBJ1-5
clone_size: many
d_call: -
cdr3_aa: CAISEGTAGVGQPQHF

v_call: TRBV6-1
j_call: TRBJ1-5
clone_size: many
d_call: -
cdr3_aa: CASRLQVFQPQHF

v_call: TRBV5-6
j_call: TRBJ2-3
clone_size: -
d_call: TRBD1
cdr3_aa: CASSSPGQRTDTHYF

v_call: TRBV7-8
j_call: TRBJ2-7
clone_size: many
d_call: TRBD2
cdr3_aa: CASSLRRLAVEQYF

v_call: TRBV5-4
j_call: TRBJ2-1
clone_size: -
d_call: -
cdr3_aa: CASSPGGGRGNYNEQFF

v_call: TRBV10-1
j_call: TRBJ1-4
clone_size: -
d_call: -
cdr3_aa: CASSSHDMQNEKLFF

v_call: TRBV11-1
j_call: TRBJ1-2
clone_size: many
d_call: -
cdr3_aa: CASSSVQGRGYTF

v_call: TRBV6-2/TRBV6-3
j_call: TRBJ1-2
clone_size: -
d_call: -
cdr3_aa: CASSAGTSAWDHGYTF

v_call: TRBV3-1
j_call: TRBJ1-6
clone_size: many
d_call: TRBD1
cdr3_aa: CASSQTRDRPYNRSPLHF

v_call: TRBV20-1
j_call: TRBJ2-3
clone_size: many
d_call: TRBD1
cdr3_aa: CSARGGQGDTQYF

v_call: TRBV10-3
j_call: TRBJ1-2
clone_size: few
d_call: -
cdr3_aa: CAISEQGNGYTF

v_call: TRBV3-1
j_call: TRBJ1-4
clone_size: many
d_call: -
cdr3_aa: CASSQVSPARLRLFF

v_call: TRBV11-2
j_call: TRBJ1-2
clone_size: -
d_call: TRBD1
cdr3_aa: CASSLGGQGFGCTF

v_call: TRBV7-9
j_call: TRBJ2-1
clone_size: many
d_call: -
cdr3_aa: CASSSRLGRNEQFF

v_call: TRBV6-1
j_call: TRBJ1-5
clone_size: many
d_call: -
cdr3_aa: CASSLQGLWPQHF

v_call: TRBV18
j_call: TRBJ2-1
clone_size: many
d_call: TRBD2
cdr3_aa: CASSPPGREGRRIYNEQFF

v_call: TRBV7-2
j_call: TRBJ2-5
clone_size: many
d_call: -
cdr3_aa: CASSTGLMGETQYF

v_call: TRBV9
j_call: TRBJ2-7
clone_size: many
d_call: TRBD2
cdr3_aa: CASSVGLAGADEQYF

v_call: TRBV6-2/TRBV6-3
j_call: TRBJ2-7
clone_size: many
d_call: -
cdr3_aa: CASSYYRLGYEQYF

v_call: TRBV18
j_call: TRBJ1-2
clone_size: few
d_call: -
cdr3_aa: CASSPPGDRYGYTF

v_call: TRBV5-5
j_call: TRBJ1-1
clone_size: few
d_call: -
cdr3_aa: CASSDLTGTEAFF

v_call: TRBV7-2
j_call: TRBJ2-7
clone_size: many
d_call: -
cdr3_aa: CASSFRSDTGTYEQYF

v_call: TRBV5-1
j_call: TRBJ1-2
clone_size: many
d_call: TRBD1
cdr3_aa: CASSTIPDRGQGYTF

v_call: TRBV10-3
j_call: TRBJ1-1
clone_size: many
d_call: -
cdr3_aa: CAIAQLNTEAFF

v_call: TRBV5-6
j_call: TRBJ2-5
clone_size: -
d_call: -
cdr3_aa: CASSYLLGRQETQYF

v_call: TRBV2
j_call: TRBJ2-5
clone_size: -
d_call: TRBD1
cdr3_aa: CASSDPLDRGETQYF

v_call: TRBV12-3/TRBV12-4
j_call: TRBJ1-5
clone_size: many
d_call: TRBD1
cdr3_aa: CASCRQGDQPQHF

v_call: TRBV6-1
j_call: TRBJ2-6
clone_size: many
d_call: -
cdr3_aa: CASSSGPGANVLTF

v_call: TRBV18
j_call: TRBJ2-7
clone_size: many
d_call: -
cdr3_aa: CASSPESTGTVEQYF

v_call: TRBV5-8
j_call: TRBJ2-3
clone_size: few
d_call: TRBD2
cdr3_aa: CASSRVGTSGRKTDTQYF

v_call: TRBV20-1
j_call: TRBJ2-5
clone_size: many
d_call: TRBD1
cdr3_aa: CSARDRTGAKTQYF